The rows below give T cell receptor beta chains drawn from one sample of a study of OX40 agonist ivuxolimab in advanced cancers. Only in-frame clones appear in the TCRdb table, and some are missing; sequencing was by immunoSEQ multiplex PCR. The profile shows approximately 20,000 clones, around 90% of them singletons. This sample comprised CD4+ or CD8+ T cells sorted from blood, obtained in a trial of the OX40 agonist ivuxolimab. The receptor set was obtained from an adult with an advanced solid tumor such as melanoma, head and neck, liver or kidney cancer. Both conserved end residues are part of each CDR3. Each record gives: V gene, J gene, clone size, D gene, CDR3 DNA, CDR3 protein. D genes are given only for firm matches. Not all rows give a size; the values are once, few, many and, for expanded clones, a class.

>TRBV5-1|TRBJ2-3|NA|NA
TGCGCCAGCAGCTTGAGACAGGGACTCACAGATACGCAGTATTTT
CASSLRQGLTDTQYF
>TRBV27|TRBJ2-7|NA|NA
TGTGCCAGCAGCCAGGGGGGACAGACGAACTACGAGCAGTACTTC
CASSQGGQTNYEQYF
>TRBV7-6|TRBJ2-7|NA|NA
TGTGCCAGCAGCCTGTTTGGGTCGGCTATCTACGAGCAGTACTTC
CASSLFGSAIYEQYF
>TRBV7-9|TRBJ2-1|NA|TRBD2
TGTGCCAGCAGCCCCGGGGGAGCTAGCGGGGGGAATGAGCAGTTCTTC
CASSPGGASGGNEQFF
>TRBV19|TRBJ1-2|NA|TRBD1
TGTGCCAGTAGCCCGGAGGGGGCCTTTTATGGCTACACCTTC
CASSPEGAFYGYTF
>TRBV4-2|TRBJ1-1|NA|TRBD1
TGTGCCAGCAGCCAAGGTGGGGACAGGGGGGCTGAAGCTTTCTTT
CASSQGGDRGAEAFF
>TRBV2|TRBJ2-5|NA|NA
TGTGCCAGCAGTGGGGAGACAGCCAAAGAGACCCAGTACTTC
CASSGETAKETQYF
>TRBV6-5|TRBJ1-1|NA|NA
TGTGCCAGCAGTTACAGTACAGGGCGGATGAACACTGAAGCTTTCTTT
CASSYSTGRMNTEAFF
>TRBV29-1|TRBJ1-5|NA|TRBD1
TGCAGCGTGGGGGACAGGGGAAGAGAGCCCCAGCATTTT
CSVGDRGREPQHF
>TRBV5-1|TRBJ1-1|NA|NA
TGCGCCAGCAGACAGGGACCTGAAGCTTTCTTT
CASRQGPEAFF
>TRBV5-4|TRBJ2-7|NA|TRBD2
TGTGCCAGCAGTTATCCCTCCGGGACTAGCGGGAGGTACGAGCAGTACTTC
CASSYPSGTSGRYEQYF
>TRBV7-2|TRBJ2-7|NA|NA
TGTGCCAGCAGCCCTATGGCAGGGTTATACGAGCAGTACTTC
CASSPMAGLYEQYF
>TRBV6-1|TRBJ1-4|few|TRBD1
TGTGCCAGCAATTTGAATCAGGGGGCGGCTGAAAAACTGTTTTTT
CASNLNQGAAEKLFF
>TRBV7-2|TRBJ2-1|NA|NA
TGTGCCAGCAGCCCCCTCCGGGACTCCCTACCCAATGAGCAGTTCTTC
CASSPLRDSLPNEQFF
>TRBV11-2|TRBJ1-2|NA|NA
TGTGCCAGCAGCCATGGGGGGGCGGACTATGGCTACACCTTC
CASSHGGADYGYTF
>TRBV19|TRBJ2-7|NA|TRBD1
TGTGCCAGTACCCCGGGACAGGGTGGTTACGAGCAGTACTTC
CASTPGQGGYEQYF
>TRBV5-1|TRBJ1-4|NA|TRBD1
TGCGCCAGCAGCCAGGACAGGGGGCTACGAAAACTGTTTTTT
CASSQDRGLRKLFF
>TRBV27|TRBJ2-7|NA|NA
TGTGCCAGCAGTTTATCTTTGAACTACGAGCAGTACTTC
CASSLSLNYEQYF
>TRBV27|TRBJ1-2|NA|TRBD1
TGTGCCAGCAGTTCAACAGGGGACTATGGCTACACCTTC
CASSSTGDYGYTF
>TRBV5-4|TRBJ2-7|NA|TRBD1
TGTGCCAGCAGCTCCGACAGGGGGTACGAGCAGTACTTC
CASSSDRGYEQYF
>TRBV6-6|TRBJ2-1|NA|NA
TGTGCCAGCTCTAGACCCAGGGAGGCGAATGAGCAGTTCTTC
CASSRPREANEQFF
>TRBV2|TRBJ1-2|NA|NA
TGTGCCAGCAGCTCCGGGGTCTTTGGCTACACCTTC
CASSSGVFGYTF
>TRBV5-6|TRBJ2-5|NA|NA
TGTGCCAGCAGCTGGATCAGGGTAATGGAGACCCAGTACTTC
CASSWIRVMETQYF
>TRBV11-2|TRBJ2-7|NA|NA
TGTGCCAGCAGCTTAGATCAGGGGGGCGCCTACGAGCAGTACTTC
CASSLDQGGAYEQYF
>TRBV5-1|TRBJ2-5|once|NA
TGCGCCAGCAGCTTGGTATTGGGCCAAGAGACCCAGTACTTC
CASSLVLGQETQYF
>TRBV27|TRBJ2-7|NA|NA
TGTGCCAGCAGTTTTGGGAACGAGCAGTACTTC
CASSFGNEQYF
>TRBV2|TRBJ2-4|NA|NA
TGTGCCAGCAGTGCCCTTAGCCCAGGGTCGGAGGCCAAAAACATTCAGTACTTC
CASSALSPGSEAKNIQYF
>TRBV10-1|TRBJ2-3|NA|NA
TGCGCCAGCAGTGAAAGGATACTCCACCGCACAGATACGCAGTATTTT
CASSERILHRTDTQYF
>TRBV6-4|TRBJ2-6|NA|NA
TGTGCCAGCAGTGACTCCACGGGCTCTGGGGCCAACGTCCTGACTTTC
CASSDSTGSGANVLTF
>TRBV18|TRBJ2-7|NA|NA
TGTGCCAGCTATGGGAACAACGAGCAGTACTTC
CASYGNNEQYF
>TRBV27|TRBJ2-3|NA|TRBD2
TGTGCCAGCAGTTTAGAAGGTGCTAGCGGGCTCACAGATACGCAGTATTTT
CASSLEGASGLTDTQYF
>TRBV6-5|TRBJ2-7|few|NA
TGTGCCAGCAGCTCCGGAGGGCCCCGCAACGAGCAGTACTTC
CASSSGGPRNEQYF
>TRBV9|TRBJ2-5|NA|TRBD2
TGTGCCAGCAGCCCCGGGACTAGCGGACAAGAGACCCAGTACTTC
CASSPGTSGQETQYF
>TRBV19|TRBJ2-7|NA|TRBD2
TGTGCCAGTCGACTAGCGGGGGACGGGGAGCAGTACTTC
CASRLAGDGEQYF
>TRBV5-4|TRBJ1-2|NA|NA
TGTGCCAGCAGCTACCGGGGGGGCTACACCTTC
CASSYRGGYTF
>TRBV27|TRBJ2-7|NA|NA
TGTGCCAGCAGTTTACAATCGTACGGCTACGAGCAGTACTTC
CASSLQSYGYEQYF
>TRBV6-5|TRBJ1-1|NA|NA
TGTGCCAGCAGTTATACGGGGGCTGAAGCTTTCTTT
CASSYTGAEAFF
>TRBV4-1|TRBJ2-3|NA|TRBD1
TGCGCCAGCAGCCAAGGCCAGGGGGCCACAGATACGCAGTATTTT
CASSQGQGATDTQYF
>TRBV18|TRBJ2-1|NA|NA
TGTGCCAGCTCACCAAGCCGCATGATCAATGAGCAGTTCTTC
CASSPSRMINEQFF
>TRBV4-1|TRBJ2-7|NA|TRBD2
TGCGCCAGCAGCCAAGGGGGGGGAAATACCTACGAGCAGTACTTC
CASSQGGGNTYEQYF
>TRBV14|TRBJ1-6|NA|NA
TGTGCCAGCAGCCAAGATACCAATTCACCCCTCCACTTT
CASSQDTNSPLHF
>TRBV7-9|TRBJ1-6|NA|NA
TGTGCCAGCAGCCCTATTGGGGGGCGGCTCAATTCACCCCTCCACTTT
CASSPIGGRLNSPLHF
>TRBV5-1|TRBJ2-7|once|NA
TGCGCCAGCAGCTTGGGGGGACTGGCCTACGAGCAGTACTTC
CASSLGGLAYEQYF
>TRBV6-4|TRBJ2-2|NA|NA
TGTGCCAGCAGTGACGGGGGGCAGGGAGGCACCGGGGAGCTGTTTTTT
CASSDGGQGGTGELFF
>TRBV6-1|TRBJ2-2|NA|NA
TGTGCCAGCAGTGCTGGCTTCGACACCGGGGAGCTGTTTTTT
CASSAGFDTGELFF
>TRBV10-3|TRBJ2-1|once|NA
TGTGCCATCAGTGAGTCCATGACTATAAATTACAATGAGCAGTTCTTC
CAISESMTINYNEQFF
>TRBV6-5|TRBJ2-2|once|TRBD2
TGTGCCAGCAGTTACCCTAGCGGGACGAACACCGGGGAGCTGTTTTTT
CASSYPSGTNTGELFF
>TRBV19|TRBJ2-1|NA|NA
TGTGCCAGTAGTATTGCCCTGGGGGTCACACGGGAGCAGTTCTTC
CASSIALGVTREQFF
>TRBV6-1|TRBJ1-5|NA|TRBD1
TGTGCCAGCAGTGAAGCAAGGGGGCTCGGCAATCAGCCCCAGCATTTT
CASSEARGLGNQPQHF
>TRBV7-9|TRBJ2-5|NA|NA
TGTGCCAGCAGCTTGAGGCCCCAAGAGACCCAGTACTTC
CASSLRPQETQYF
>TRBV7-9|TRBJ1-2|NA|TRBD1
TGTGCCAGCAGCTCGACGACAGGGTTGCGCGGCTACACCTTC
CASSSTTGLRGYTF
>TRBV18|TRBJ2-5|once|TRBD2
TGTGCCAGCTCATCAGAGCAGAGATCGGGAGGAGAGACCCAGTACTTC
CASSSEQRSGGETQYF